This TCR beta chain was sequenced for a study of cytomegalovirus exposure and HLA in healthy donors. Findings and caveats of the study: Among TCR beta chains, those listed as cytomegalovirus-associated numbered about 160. The TCR clusters that emerged in the first cohort tended, a later analysis found, to co-occur in the 95 to 150 validation repertoires.

As regards this clone: Its antigen is still unknown.

Profiled with immunoSEQ multiplex PCR; TCRdb holds only in-frame clones, not every one. Of 70,000 to 80,000 clones in the sample, 85% to 95% were seen once. This clonotype was obtained from a woman under 30 in good health and CMV-seropositive. Sequenced: PBMCs.

The CDR3 loop reads CASSLYRSSTDTQYF. The CDR3 coding sequence is TGCGCCAGCAGCTTGTACAGGTCTAGCACAGATACGCAGTATTTT. The chain is built from TRBV5-1 and TRBJ2-3; TRBD1 might be the D (5 bases). CDR1 is SGHRS, CDR2 YFSETQ, per germline. The CDR3 extends over 15 amino acids. V was clipped by 1 base and J by 0 bases, with 9 bases between them.